One sample yielded the 2 T cell receptor beta chains listed below, sequenced in a study of Ad26.COV2.S vaccination and SARS-CoV-2 variants. Using immunoSEQ multiplex PCR, the repertoire was profiled, and TCRdb retains in-frame clones only, with some absent. The sample lists some 330,000 clones; under 90% were seen once. The sample's treatment: approximately 18 received Ad26.COV2.S at low or high dose, single or two shots; 5 received placebo; per-sample allocation not given. Samples analyzed were those drawn on day 63 after the first vaccine or placebo injection. The material sequenced was peripheral blood, taken in a trial of Ad26.COV2.S vaccine versus placebo. These receptors all come from a person aged 18-65 years who received the Ad26.COV2.S COVID-19 vaccine or a placebo.

V usage is TRBV20-1 and J usage is TRBJ1-6; D is undetermined. V lost 3 bases, J lost 6 bases, and 9 bases lay in between. This CDR3 has 13 amino acids. Germline lookup yields CDR1 DFQATT and CDR2 SNEGSKA (reference sequence). In DNA form, the CDR3 reads TGCAGTGCTAGTGAACAGCCTAATTCACCCCTCCACTTT. Translation gives CSASEQPNSPLHF.

V and J are TRBV3-1 (or the pseudogene TRBV3-2) and TRBJ2-2; D gene uncertain. The CDR3 totals 10 residues. Between the trimmed V and J ends, which lost 8 bases and 8 bases, there was a span of 6 bases. Looked up from germline, CDR1 is LGHDT and CDR2 is YNNKEL (reference sequence). This chain's CDR3 is CASGDGELFF. The CDR3 bases are TGTGCCAGCGGCGATGGGGAGCTGTTTTTT.